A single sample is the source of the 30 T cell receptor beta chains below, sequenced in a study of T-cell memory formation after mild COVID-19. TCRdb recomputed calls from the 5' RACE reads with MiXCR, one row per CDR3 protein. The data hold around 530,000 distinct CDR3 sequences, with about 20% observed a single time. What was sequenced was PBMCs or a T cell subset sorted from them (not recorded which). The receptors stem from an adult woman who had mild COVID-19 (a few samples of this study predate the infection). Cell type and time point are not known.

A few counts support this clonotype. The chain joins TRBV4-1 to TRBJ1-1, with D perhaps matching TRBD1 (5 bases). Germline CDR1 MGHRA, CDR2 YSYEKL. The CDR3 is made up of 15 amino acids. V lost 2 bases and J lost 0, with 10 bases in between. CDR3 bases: TGCGCCAGCAGCCAACCAGGGCTCATGAACACTGAAGCTTTCTTT. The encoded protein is CASSQPGLMNTEAFF.

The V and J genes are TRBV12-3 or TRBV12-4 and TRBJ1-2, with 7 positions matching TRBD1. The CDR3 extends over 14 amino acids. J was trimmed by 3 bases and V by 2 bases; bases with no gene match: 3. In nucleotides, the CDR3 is TGTGCCAGCAGTTTAAAGGGGGCTGACTATGGCTACACCTTC. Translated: CASSLKGADYGYTF.

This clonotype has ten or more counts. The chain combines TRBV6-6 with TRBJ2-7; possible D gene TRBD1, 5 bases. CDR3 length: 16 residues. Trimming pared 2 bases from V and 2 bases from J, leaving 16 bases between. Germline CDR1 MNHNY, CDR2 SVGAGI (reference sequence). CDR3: CASSYLALGRAYEQYF. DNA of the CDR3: TGTGCCAGCAGTTACCTCGCCCTGGGGCGCGCCTACGAGCAGTACTTC.

CDR3 nucleotide sequence: TGTGCCAGCAGTTACTCGGGACAGGGAGAGGGAGGCTACACCTTC. Protein: CASSYSGQGEGGYTF. The rearrangement uses TRBV6-5 and TRBJ1-2, with 9 bases fitting TRBD1. Germline-derived CDR1 and CDR2 are MNHEY and SVGAGI. The V segment lost 0 bases and the J segment 8 bases; nucleotides outside the gene matches: 7. The CDR3 consists of 15 residues.

CDR3 loop: CASSSYRDTGELFF. The CDR3 bases are TGTGCCAGCAGCTCGTACAGGGATACCGGGGAGCTGTTTTTT. This chain joins TRBV7-9 and TRBJ2-2, with D tentatively TRBD1 (6 bases). The V end lost 4 bases, the J end lost 5 bases, and 11 bases lay between the germline ends. The germline gives CDR1 SEHNR, CDR2 FQNEAQ (reference sequence). The CDR3 has 14 residues.

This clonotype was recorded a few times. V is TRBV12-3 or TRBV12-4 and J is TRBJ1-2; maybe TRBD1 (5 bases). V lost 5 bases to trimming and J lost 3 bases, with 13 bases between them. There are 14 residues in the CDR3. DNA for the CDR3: TGTGCCAGCAGTCCGACCGGGACTTACTATGGCTACACCTTC. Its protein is CASSPTGTYYGYTF.

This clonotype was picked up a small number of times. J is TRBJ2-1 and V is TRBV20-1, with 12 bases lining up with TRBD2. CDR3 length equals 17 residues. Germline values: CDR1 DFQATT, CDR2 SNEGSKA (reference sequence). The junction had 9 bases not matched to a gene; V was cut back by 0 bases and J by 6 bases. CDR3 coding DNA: TGCAGTGCTAGAGATCCTACTAGCGGGAGGCCGGGCAATGAGCAGTTCTTC. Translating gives CSARDPTSGRPGNEQFF.

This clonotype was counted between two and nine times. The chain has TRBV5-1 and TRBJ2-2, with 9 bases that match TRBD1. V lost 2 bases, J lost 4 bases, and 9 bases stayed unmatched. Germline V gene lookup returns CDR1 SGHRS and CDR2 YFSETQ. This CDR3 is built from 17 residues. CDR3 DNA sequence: TGCGCCAGCAGCTTCGAAACAGGGGGCGCGGGCACCGGGGAGCTGTTTTTT. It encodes CASSFETGGAGTGELFF.

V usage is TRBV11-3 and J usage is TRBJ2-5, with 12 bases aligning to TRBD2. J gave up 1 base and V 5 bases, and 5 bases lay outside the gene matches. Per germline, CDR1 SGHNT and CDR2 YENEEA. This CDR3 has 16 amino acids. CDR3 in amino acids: CASSMRLAGVQETQYF. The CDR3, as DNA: TGTGCCAGCAGCATGAGACTAGCGGGAGTCCAAGAGACCCAGTACTTC. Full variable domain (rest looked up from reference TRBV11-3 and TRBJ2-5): EAGVVQSPRYKIIEKKQPVAFWCNPISGHNTLYWYLQNLGQGPELLIRYENEEAVDDSQLPKDRFSAERLKGVDSTLKIQPAELGDSAVYLCASSMRLAGVQETQYFGPGTRLLVL.

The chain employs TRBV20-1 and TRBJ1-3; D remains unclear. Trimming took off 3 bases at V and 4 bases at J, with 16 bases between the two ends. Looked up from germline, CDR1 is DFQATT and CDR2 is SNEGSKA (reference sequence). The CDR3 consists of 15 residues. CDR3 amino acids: CSASGQTLRGNTIYF. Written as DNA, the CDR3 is TGCAGTGCTAGTGGGCAAACTCTACGGGGAAACACCATATATTTT.

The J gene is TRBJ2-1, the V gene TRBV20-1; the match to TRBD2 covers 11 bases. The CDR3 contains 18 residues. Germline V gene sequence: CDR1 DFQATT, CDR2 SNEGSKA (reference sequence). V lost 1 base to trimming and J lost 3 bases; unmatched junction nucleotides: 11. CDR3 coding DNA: TGCAGTGCTAGAGCCCCCTTTGGTAGCGGGGGGGTCTACAATGAGCAGTTCTTC. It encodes CSARAPFGSGGVYNEQFF.

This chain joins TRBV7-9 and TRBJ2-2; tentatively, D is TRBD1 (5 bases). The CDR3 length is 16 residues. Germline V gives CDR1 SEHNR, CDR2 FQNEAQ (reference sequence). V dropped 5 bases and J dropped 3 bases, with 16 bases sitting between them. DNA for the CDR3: TGTGCCAGCAGCCGTGGGGCAGGTCGGCACACCGGGGAGCTGTTTTTT. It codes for CASSRGAGRHTGELFF.

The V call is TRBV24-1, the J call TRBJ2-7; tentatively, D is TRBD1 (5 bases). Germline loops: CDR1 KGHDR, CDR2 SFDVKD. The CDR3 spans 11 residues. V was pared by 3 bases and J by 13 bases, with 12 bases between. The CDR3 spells CATSDRQKEYF. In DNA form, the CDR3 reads TGTGCCACCAGTGATCGACAGAAAGAATACTTC.

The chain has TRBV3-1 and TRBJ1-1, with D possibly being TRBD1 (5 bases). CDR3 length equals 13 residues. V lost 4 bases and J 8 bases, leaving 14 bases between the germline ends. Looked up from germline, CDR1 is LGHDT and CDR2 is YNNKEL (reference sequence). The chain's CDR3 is CASSRWGEWEAFF. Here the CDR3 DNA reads TGTGCCAGCAGCCGCTGGGGCGAGTGGGAAGCTTTCTTT. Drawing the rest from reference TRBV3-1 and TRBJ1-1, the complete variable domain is DTAVSQTPKYLVTQMGNDKSIKCEQNLGHDTMYWYKQDSKKFLKIMFSYNNKELIINETVPNRFSPKSPDKAHLNLHINSLELGDSAVYFCASSRWGEWEAFFGQGTRLTVV.

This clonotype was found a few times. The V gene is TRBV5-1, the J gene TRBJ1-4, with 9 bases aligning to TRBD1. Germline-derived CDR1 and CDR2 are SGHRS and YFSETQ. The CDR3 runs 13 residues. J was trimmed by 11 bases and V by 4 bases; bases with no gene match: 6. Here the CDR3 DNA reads TGCGCCAGCAGCGAGGACAGGGGTGACAAACTGTTTTTT. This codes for CASSEDRGDKLFF.

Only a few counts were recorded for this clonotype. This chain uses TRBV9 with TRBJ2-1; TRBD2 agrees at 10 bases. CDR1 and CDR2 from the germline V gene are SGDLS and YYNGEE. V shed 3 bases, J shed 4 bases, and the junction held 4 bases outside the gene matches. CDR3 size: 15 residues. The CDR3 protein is CASSAEAGGYNEQFF. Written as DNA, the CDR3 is TGTGCCAGCAGCGCTGAAGCGGGAGGGTACAATGAGCAGTTCTTC. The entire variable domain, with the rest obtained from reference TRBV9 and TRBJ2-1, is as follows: DSGVTQTPKHLITATGQRVTLRCSPRSGDLSVYWYQQSLDQGLQFLIQYYNGEERAKGNILERFSAQQFPDLHSELNLSSLELGDSALYFCASSAEAGGYNEQFFGPGTRLTVL.

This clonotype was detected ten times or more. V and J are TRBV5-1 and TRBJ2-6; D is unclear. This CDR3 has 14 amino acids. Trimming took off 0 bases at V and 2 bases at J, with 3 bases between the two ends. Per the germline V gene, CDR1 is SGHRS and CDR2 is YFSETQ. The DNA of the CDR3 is TGCGCCAGCAGCTTGGATCCTGGGGCCAACGTCCTGACTTTC. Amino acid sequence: CASSLDPGANVLTF.

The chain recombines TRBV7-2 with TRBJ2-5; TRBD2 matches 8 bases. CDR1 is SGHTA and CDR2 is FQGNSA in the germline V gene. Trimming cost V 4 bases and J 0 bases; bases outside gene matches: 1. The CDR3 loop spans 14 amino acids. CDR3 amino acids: CASSSSGYQETQYF. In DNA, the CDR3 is TGTGCCAGCAGCTCTAGCGGGTACCAAGAGACCCAGTACTTC.

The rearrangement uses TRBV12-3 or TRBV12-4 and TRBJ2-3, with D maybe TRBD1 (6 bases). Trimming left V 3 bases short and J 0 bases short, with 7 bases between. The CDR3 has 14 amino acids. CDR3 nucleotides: TGTGCCAGCAGTTTTGGACAGAGCACAGATACGCAGTATTTT. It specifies CASSFGQSTDTQYF.

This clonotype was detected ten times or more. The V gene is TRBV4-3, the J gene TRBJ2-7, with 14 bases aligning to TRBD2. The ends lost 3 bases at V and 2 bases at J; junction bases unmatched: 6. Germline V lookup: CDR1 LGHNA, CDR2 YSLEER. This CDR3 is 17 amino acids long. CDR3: CASSQAGTSGSPYEQYF. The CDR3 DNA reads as TGCGCCAGCAGCCAGGCCGGGACTAGCGGGAGCCCCTACGAGCAGTACTTC.

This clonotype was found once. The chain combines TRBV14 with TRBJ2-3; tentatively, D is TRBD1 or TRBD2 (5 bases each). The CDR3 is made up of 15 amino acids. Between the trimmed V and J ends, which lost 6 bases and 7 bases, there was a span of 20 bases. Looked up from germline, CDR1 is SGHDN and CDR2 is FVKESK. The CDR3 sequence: CASSPTGTTMNTQYF. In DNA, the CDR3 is TGTGCCAGCAGTCCTACCGGGACGACGATGAATACGCAGTATTTT. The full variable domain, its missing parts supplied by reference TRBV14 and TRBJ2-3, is EAGVTQFPSHSVIEKGQTVTLRCDPISGHDNLYWYRRVMGKEIKFLLHFVKESKQDESGMPNNRFLAERTGGTYSTLKVQPAELEDSGVYFCASSPTGTTMNTQYFGPGTRLTVL.

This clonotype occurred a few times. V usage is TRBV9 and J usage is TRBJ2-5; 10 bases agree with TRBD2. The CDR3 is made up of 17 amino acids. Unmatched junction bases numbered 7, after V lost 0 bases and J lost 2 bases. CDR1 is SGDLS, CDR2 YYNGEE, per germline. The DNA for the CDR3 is TGTGCCAGCAGCGTAGGTGTAGCGGGGGGCGGACAAGAGACCCAGTACTTC. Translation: CASSVGVAGGGQETQYF.

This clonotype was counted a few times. The CDR3 DNA is TGCGCCAGCAGCTTGGCCTTGACAGCCTCTGGGGCCAACGTCCTGACTTTC. It yields the protein CASSLALTASGANVLTF. This chain connects TRBV5-1 to TRBJ2-6; tentative D call: TRBD1 (5 bases). This CDR3 has 17 residues. Germline V CDR1 and CDR2: SGHRS, YFSETQ. Trimming pared 0 bases from V and 0 bases from J, leaving 10 bases between. Together with reference TRBV5-1 and TRBJ2-6, the CDR3 gives the full variable domain: KAGVTQTPRYLIKTRGQQVTLSCSPISGHRSVSWYQQTPGQGLQFLFEYFSETQRNKGNFPGRFSGRQFSNSRSEMNVSTLELGDSALYLCASSLALTASGANVLTFGAGSRLTVL.

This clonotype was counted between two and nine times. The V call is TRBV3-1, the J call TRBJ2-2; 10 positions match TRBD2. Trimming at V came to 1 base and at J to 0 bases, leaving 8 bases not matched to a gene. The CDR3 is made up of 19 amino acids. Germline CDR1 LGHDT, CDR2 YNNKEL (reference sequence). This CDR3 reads CASSQVSWLAGANTGELFF. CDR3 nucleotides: TGTGCCAGCAGCCAAGTTAGTTGGCTAGCGGGGGCGAACACCGGGGAGCTGTTTTTT. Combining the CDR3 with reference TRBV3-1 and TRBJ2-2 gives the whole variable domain DTAVSQTPKYLVTQMGNDKSIKCEQNLGHDTMYWYKQDSKKFLKIMFSYNNKELIINETVPNRFSPKSPDKAHLNLHINSLELGDSAVYFCASSQVSWLAGANTGELFFGEGSRLTVL.

The CDR3 DNA sequence: TGTGCCAGCAGCTTGGCTCCGGGGCTCACAGATACGCAGTATTTT. Translated: CASSLAPGLTDTQYF. The gene calls are TRBV5-6 and TRBJ2-3; perhaps D is TRBD1 or TRBD2 (5 bases each). Deletions cut 0 bases from V and 2 bases from J, with 10 bases between. The CDR3 has 15 amino acids. Germline CDR1 SGHDT, CDR2 YYEEEE.

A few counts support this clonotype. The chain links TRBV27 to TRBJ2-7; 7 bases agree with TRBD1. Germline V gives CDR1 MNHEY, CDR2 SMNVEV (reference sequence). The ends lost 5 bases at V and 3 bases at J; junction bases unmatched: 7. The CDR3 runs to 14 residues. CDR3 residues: CASSVGGPYYEQYF. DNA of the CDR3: TGTGCCAGCAGTGTAGGGGGCCCATACTACGAGCAGTACTTC.

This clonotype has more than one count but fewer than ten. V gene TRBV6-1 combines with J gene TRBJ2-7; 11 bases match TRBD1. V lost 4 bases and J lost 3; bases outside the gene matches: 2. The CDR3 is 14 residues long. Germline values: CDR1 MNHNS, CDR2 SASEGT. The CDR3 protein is CASSGTGGVYEQYF. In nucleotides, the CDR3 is TGTGCCAGCAGTGGGACAGGGGGCGTCTACGAGCAGTACTTC.

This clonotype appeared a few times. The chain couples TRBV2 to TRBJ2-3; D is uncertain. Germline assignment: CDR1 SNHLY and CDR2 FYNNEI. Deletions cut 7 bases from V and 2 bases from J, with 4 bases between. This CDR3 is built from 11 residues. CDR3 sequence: CASTVTDTQYF. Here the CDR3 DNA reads TGTGCCAGCACCGTCACAGATACGCAGTATTTT.

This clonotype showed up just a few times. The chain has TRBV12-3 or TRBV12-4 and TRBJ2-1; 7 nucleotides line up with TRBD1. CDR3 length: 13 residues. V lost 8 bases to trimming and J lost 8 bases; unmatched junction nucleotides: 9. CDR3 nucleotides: TGTGCCAGCCGGACAGGAGTAACCCATGAGCAGTTCTTC. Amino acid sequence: CASRTGVTHEQFF.

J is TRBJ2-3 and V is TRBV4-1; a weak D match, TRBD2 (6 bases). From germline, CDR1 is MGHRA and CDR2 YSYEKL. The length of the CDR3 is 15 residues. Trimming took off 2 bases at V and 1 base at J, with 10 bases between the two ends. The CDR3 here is CASSQKGGGTDTQYF. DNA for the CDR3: TGCGCCAGCAGCCAAAAGGGCGGGGGCACAGATACGCAGTATTTT.